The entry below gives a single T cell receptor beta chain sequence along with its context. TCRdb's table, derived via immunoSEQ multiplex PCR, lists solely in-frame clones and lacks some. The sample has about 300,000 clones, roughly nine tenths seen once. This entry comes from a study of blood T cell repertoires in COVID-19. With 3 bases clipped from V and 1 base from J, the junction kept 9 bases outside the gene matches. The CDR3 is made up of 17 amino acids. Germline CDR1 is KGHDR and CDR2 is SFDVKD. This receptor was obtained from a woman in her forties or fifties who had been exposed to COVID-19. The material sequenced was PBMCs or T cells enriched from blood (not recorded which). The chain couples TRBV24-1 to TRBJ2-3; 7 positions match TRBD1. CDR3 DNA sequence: TGTGCCACCAGTGATCCGAGACAGGGTAGGCGCACAGATACGCAGTATTTT. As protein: CATSDPRQGRRTDTQYF.